This is a list of T cell receptor beta chains from one sample in a study of T-cell memory formation after mild COVID-19. TCRdb ran MiXCR on the 5' RACE reads and lists one entry per CDR3 protein. This sample has some 57,000 distinct CDR3 sequences, with 10% to 15% found just once. The sample taken for sequencing was PBMCs or a T cell subset sorted from them (not recorded which). These receptors were collected from a young man who had mild COVID-19 (a few samples of this study predate the infection). Cell type and time point are not known. Each CDR3 is given with its conserved first and last residue. A D gene is named only where the DNA matches it firmly. Expanded clones get a size class; other rows say once, few or many, or leave the size out.

clone_size j_call d_call v_call cdr3_nt cdr3_aa
- TRBJ2-5 TRBD2 TRBV6-2/TRBV6-3 TGTGCCAGCGGCGGGGGGGAGCAAGAGACCCAGTACTTC CASGGGEQETQYF
few TRBJ2-7 TRBD2 TRBV4-3 TGCGCCAGCAGCCAAGGGCGGGAGGGCTACGAGCAGTACTTC CASSQGREGYEQYF
few TRBJ2-2 - TRBV29-1 TGCAGCGTTGAATCTGTTTCTCACACCGGGGAGCTGTTTTTT CSVESVSHTGELFF
- TRBJ1-5 - TRBV5-6 TGTGCCAGCAGCTTGCGCCGGCAGGGTGGACAGCCCCAGCATTTT CASSLRRQGGQPQHF
many TRBJ2-5 - TRBV29-1 TGCAGCGTTGAGACTGACCAAGAGACCCAGTACTTC CSVETDQETQYF
many TRBJ2-3 TRBD2 TRBV7-2 TGTGCCAGCAGCTCAAGTAGCGGGGCGGAGTATTTT CASSSSSGAEYF
few TRBJ1-5 - TRBV7-2 TGTGCCAGCAGCGCCGACCCAGGACGGTCCCAGCATTTT CASSADPGRSQHF
many TRBJ2-2 - TRBV5-1 TGCGCCAGCACTCCTAGGAACACCGGGGAGCTGTTTTTT CASTPRNTGELFF
- TRBJ2-1 TRBD1 TRBV7-2 TGTGCCAGCATCATCTCAGGGGGCTTAGATGAGCAGTTCTTC CASIISGGLDEQFF
- TRBJ1-1 - TRBV7-6 TGTGCCAGCAGCCCCGGCGTAGATATGAACACTGAAGCTTTCTTT CASSPGVDMNTEAFF
once TRBJ2-3 - TRBV5-4 TGTGCCAGCCCTTCCCGGGGGGCTGAAGATACGCAGTATTTT CASPSRGAEDTQYF
few TRBJ2-7 TRBD1 TRBV12-3/TRBV12-4 TGTGCCAGCAGTTTAGAAGGGGGCGACAGCTCCTACGAGCAGTACTTC CASSLEGGDSSYEQYF
many TRBJ1-1 - TRBV2 TGTGCCAGCAGTGAACTGGAGGACACTGAAGCTTTCTTT CASSELEDTEAFF
many TRBJ1-6 - TRBV10-2 TGCGCCAGCAAGATGACGGATAGGAATTCACCCCTCCACTTT CASKMTDRNSPLHF
- TRBJ1-6 - TRBV25-1 TGTGCCAGCAGGCGAGGCACTGATTCACCCCTCCACTTT CASRRGTDSPLHF
many TRBJ1-3 - TRBV25-1 TGTGCCAGCACTTCTTCTGGAAACACCATATATTTT CASTSSGNTIYF
- TRBJ1-6 - TRBV30 TGTGCCTGGAGTCATGCTGGCCGGATCTCTGGGGCAACTTGGGGTTCACCCCTCCACTTT CAWSHAGRISGATWGSPLHF
few TRBJ2-1 - TRBV7-2 TGTGCCAGCAGCCCCGGGTTGCCGGGGAACAATGAGCAGTTCTTC CASSPGLPGNNEQFF
- TRBJ1-1 - TRBV5-1 TGCGCCAGCAGCTTGGAGGACAGTGAAGCTTTCTTT CASSLEDSEAFF
few TRBJ2-1 TRBD1 TRBV19 TGTGCCAGTAGTGATTCCACCGGGACAGGTCAGTTCTTC CASSDSTGTGQFF
many TRBJ2-7 - TRBV20-1 TGCAGTGCTAGTTCGGACAGTTGGAGCTCCTACGAGCAGTACTTC CSASSDSWSSYEQYF
- TRBJ2-2 - TRBV7-3 TGTGACAGCAGCTTATCAGGGCGAGCGAACACCGGGGAGCTGTTTTTT CDSSLSGRANTGELFF